This T cell receptor beta chain is from a study of a mutant IDH1 vaccine in newly diagnosed glioma. About the study: Prior therapy was radiotherapy, temozolomide, or both; most received both.

About this clone itself: The antigen is unknown.

Described time point: week 35, safety follow-up. Doses comprised 300 ug of mutant IDH1 20-mer peptide each, plus topical imiquimod. Eight vaccinations were given in weeks 1, 3, 5, 7, 11, 15, 19 and 23. General study results and limits: Immune responses arising from the vaccine appeared in just under 95% of patients.

Sequencing was performed with immunoSEQ multiplex PCR; in TCRdb, only in-frame clones are kept and a portion is missing. Among 68,000 or so clones listed, 84% were seen once. V lost 0 bases and J 5 bases, leaving 12 bases between the germline ends. The CDR3 spans 14 residues. Germline V gene sequence: CDR1 SGHKS, CDR2 YYEKEE (reference sequence). The source material was PBMCs, sampled from a glioma patient whose treatment included an IDH1 peptide vaccine. The rearrangement uses TRBV5-5 and TRBJ2-7, with D hard to call. The receptor was derived from a man younger than 35 with glioma. In DNA form, the CDR3 reads TGTGCCAGCAGCTTGGCGGCAGATTTAGACGAGCAGTACTTC. Translation: CASSLAADLDEQYF.